The entry below describes one TCR beta chain. These data originate in a study of blood T cell repertoires in COVID-19. Study-wide background: Sources were T cells, B-cell-depleted T cells, or PBMCs; the material itself was cDNA or gDNA.

The method was immunoSEQ multiplex PCR; TCRdb's version includes in-frame clones alone and lacks a portion of them. Found here are about 60,000 clones, 65% to 85% of them singletons; the top ten hold 10%. Source material: peripheral blood. This receptor was taken from a young man with COVID-19, enrolled during active disease.

CDR3 region: CASTGQALKGTGELFF. CDR3 sequence (DNA): TGTGCCAGCACAGGACAGGCGTTGAAAGGCACCGGGGAGCTGTTTTTT. This rearrangement joins TRBV5-4 to TRBJ2-2; TRBD1 agrees at 7 bases. With V trimmed by 6 bases and J by 4 bases, 12 bases remained unmatched. Germline CDR1 and CDR2: SGHNT and YYREEE (reference sequence). The CDR3 has 16 residues.